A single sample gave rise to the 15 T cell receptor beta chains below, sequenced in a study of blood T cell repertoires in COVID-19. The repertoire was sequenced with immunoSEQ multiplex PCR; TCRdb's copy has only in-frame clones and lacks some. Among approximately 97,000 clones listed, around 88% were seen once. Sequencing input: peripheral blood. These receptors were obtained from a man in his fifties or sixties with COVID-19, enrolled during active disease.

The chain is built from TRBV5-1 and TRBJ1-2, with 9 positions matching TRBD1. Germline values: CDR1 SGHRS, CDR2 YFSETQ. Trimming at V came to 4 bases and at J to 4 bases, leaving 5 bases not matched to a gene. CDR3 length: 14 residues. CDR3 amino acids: CASSAGQGRYGYTF. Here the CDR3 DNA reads TGCGCCAGCAGCGCTGGACAGGGGCGCTATGGCTACACCTTC.

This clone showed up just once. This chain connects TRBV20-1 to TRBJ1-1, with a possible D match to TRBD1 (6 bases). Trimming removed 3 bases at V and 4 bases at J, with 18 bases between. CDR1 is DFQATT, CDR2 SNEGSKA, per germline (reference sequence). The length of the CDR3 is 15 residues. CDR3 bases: TGCAGTGCTAGTGCCTACAGGGCGGTAGGCACTGAAGCTTTCTTT. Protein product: CSASAYRAVGTEAFF.

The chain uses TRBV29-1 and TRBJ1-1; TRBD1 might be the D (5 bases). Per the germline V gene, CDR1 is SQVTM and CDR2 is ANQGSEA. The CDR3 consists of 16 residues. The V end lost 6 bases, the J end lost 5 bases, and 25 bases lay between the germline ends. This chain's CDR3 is CSVGLSVTAVGTEAFF. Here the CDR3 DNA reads TGCAGCGTGGGACTTAGCGTAACCGCCGTGGGGACTGAAGCTTTCTTT.

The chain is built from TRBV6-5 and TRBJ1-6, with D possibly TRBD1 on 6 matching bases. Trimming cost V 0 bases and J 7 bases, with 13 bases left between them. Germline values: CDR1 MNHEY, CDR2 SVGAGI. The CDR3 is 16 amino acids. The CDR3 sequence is CASSYSNGGANSPLHF. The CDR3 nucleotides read TGTGCCAGCAGTTACTCGAATGGGGGGGCGAATTCACCCCTCCACTTT.

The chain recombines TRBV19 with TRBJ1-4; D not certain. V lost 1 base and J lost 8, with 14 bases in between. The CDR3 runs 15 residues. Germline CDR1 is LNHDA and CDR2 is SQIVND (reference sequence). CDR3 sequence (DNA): TGTGCCAGTAGTATAGCGGAGGGCTCGGGGGAAAAACTGTTTTTT. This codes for CASSIAEGSGEKLFF.

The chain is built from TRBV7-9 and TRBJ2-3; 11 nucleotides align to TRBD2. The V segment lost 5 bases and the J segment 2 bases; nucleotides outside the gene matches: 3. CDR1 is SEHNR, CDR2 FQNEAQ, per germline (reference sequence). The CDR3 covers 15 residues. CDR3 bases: TGTGCCAGCAGCCCTAGCGGGGGGTTCACAGATACGCAGTATTTT. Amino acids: CASSPSGGFTDTQYF.

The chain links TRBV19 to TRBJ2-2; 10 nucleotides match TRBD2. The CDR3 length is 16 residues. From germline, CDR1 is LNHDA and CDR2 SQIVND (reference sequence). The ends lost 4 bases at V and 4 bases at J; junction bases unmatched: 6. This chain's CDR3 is CASSNLAGAGTGELFF. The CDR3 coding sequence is TGTGCCAGTAGTAATCTAGCGGGGGCGGGCACCGGGGAGCTGTTTTTT.

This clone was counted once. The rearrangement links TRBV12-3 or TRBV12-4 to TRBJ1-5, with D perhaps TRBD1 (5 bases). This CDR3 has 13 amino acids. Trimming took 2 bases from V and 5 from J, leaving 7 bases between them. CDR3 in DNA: TGTGCCAGCAGTTTATCCAGGGATCAGCCCCAGCATTTT. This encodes CASSLSRDQPQHF.

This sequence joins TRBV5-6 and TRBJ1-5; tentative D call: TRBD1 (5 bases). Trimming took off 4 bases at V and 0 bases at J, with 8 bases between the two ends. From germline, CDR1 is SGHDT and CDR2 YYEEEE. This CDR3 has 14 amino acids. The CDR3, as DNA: TGTGCCAGCAGCATACAGGTTAGCAATCAGCCCCAGCATTTT. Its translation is CASSIQVSNQPQHF.

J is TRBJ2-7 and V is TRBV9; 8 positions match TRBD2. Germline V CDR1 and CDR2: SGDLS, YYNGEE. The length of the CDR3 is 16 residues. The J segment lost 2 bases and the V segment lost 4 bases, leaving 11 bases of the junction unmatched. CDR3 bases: TGTGCCAGCAGCCCTCTTCCGGGGGGGCCGACCTACGAGCAGTACTTC. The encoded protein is CASSPLPGGPTYEQYF.

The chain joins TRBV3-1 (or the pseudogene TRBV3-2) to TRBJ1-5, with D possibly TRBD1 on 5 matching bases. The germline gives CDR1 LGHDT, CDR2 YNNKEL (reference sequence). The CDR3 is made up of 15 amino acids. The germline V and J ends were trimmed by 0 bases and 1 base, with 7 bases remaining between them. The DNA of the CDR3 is TGTGCCAGCAGCCAAGATCCAGGGAGCAATCAGCCCCAGCATTTT. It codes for CASSQDPGSNQPQHF.

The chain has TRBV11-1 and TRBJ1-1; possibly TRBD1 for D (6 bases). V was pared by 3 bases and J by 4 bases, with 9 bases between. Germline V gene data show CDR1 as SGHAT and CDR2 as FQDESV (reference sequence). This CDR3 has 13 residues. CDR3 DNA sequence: TGTGCCAGCAGCTTTGACAGGACCACTGAAGCTTTCTTT. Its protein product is CASSFDRTTEAFF.

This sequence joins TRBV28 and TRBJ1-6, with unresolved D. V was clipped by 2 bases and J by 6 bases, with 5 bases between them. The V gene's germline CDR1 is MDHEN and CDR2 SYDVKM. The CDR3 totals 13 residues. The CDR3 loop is CASSLVRNSPLHF. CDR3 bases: TGTGCCAGCAGTTTAGTCCGTAATTCACCCCTCCACTTT.

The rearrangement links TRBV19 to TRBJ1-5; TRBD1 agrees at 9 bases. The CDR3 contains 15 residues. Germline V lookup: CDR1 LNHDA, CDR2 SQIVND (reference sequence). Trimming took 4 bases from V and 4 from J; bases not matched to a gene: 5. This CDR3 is CASSTPTGGNQPQHF. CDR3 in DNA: TGTGCCAGTAGTACGCCGACAGGGGGGAATCAGCCCCAGCATTTT.

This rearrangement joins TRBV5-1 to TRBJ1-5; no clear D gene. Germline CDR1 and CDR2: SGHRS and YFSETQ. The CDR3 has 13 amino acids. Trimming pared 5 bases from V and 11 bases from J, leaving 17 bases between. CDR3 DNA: TGCGCCAGCAGACCTGACACCTCCGGGGCCCAGCATTTT. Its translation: CASRPDTSGAQHF.